The subject of this entry is one T cell receptor beta chain. This same CDR3 is encoded by further DNA sequences in the sample. These data come from a study of blood T cell repertoires in COVID-19. Across the study: Sites across the United States, Italy and Spain contributed samples from acute and convalescent COVID-19. T cells, B-cell-depleted T cells, or PBMCs provided the cDNA or gDNA that served as material.

Original data processing: Estimation of nucleated cell counts relied on the amplification of reference gene primers. Repertoires were generated with immunoSEQ multiplex PCR, while TCRdb's copy carries only in-frame clones and drops some. For V, J and clone size, that table is used; D and trimming come from the DNA. The sample carries 99,000 or so clones, approximately 80% recorded once. The CDR3 length is 14 residues. Germline loops: CDR1 MNHEY, CDR2 SMNVEV (reference sequence). The J segment lost 6 bases and the V segment lost 5 bases, leaving 6 bases of the junction unmatched. The J gene is TRBJ1-1, the V gene TRBV27; 10 bases match TRBD1. The TCR was taken from a man between 60 and 70 years old with acute or convalescent COVID-19. Sequenced material: peripheral blood. As DNA, the CDR3 is TGTGCCAGCAGTCCCCGGACAGGGGGTCCTGAAGCTTTCTTT. Its protein is CASSPRTGGPEAFF.